The TCR beta chain under discussion was sequenced for a study of cytomegalovirus exposure and HLA in healthy donors. Concerning this clone: An end of the junction differs from the germline gene, which may be a read error.

This CDR3 has 13 residues. Germline CDR1 reads MDHEN; CDR2 reads SYDVKM. Use of 60 Vbeta and 13 Jbeta primers characterized the PCR. This table comes from immunoSEQ multiplex PCR, and its TCRdb copy is limited to in-frame clones, with some not included. The sample includes 160,000 or so clones, 70% to 80% of them seen just once. This chain links TRBV28 with TRBJ1-4; 11 bases are a match to TRBD1. Sequencing input: PBMCs. This sequence was found in a man between 40 and 49 years old in good health and CMV-seronegative. The CDR3 DNA reads as TGTGCCAGCGCCGAGGGACAGGGGGGAAGATCCGCGTTT. Translated, it gives CASAEGQGGRSAF.